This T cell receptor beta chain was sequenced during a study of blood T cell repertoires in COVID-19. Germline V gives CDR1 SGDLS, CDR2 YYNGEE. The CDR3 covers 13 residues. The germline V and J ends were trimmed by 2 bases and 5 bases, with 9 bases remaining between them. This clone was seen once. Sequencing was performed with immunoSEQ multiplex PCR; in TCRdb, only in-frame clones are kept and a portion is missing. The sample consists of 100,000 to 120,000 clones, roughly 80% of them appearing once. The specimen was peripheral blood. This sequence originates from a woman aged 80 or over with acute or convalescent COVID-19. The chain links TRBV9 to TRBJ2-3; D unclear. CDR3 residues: CASSVLSGDTQYF. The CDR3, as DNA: TGTGCCAGCAGCGTCCTCTCGGGAGATACGCAGTATTTT.